The T cell receptor (beta chain) under discussion was sequenced for a study of T-cell memory formation after mild COVID-19. Study-level findings and limits: Whether day 37 second-wave clones are SARS-CoV-2-specific was not confirmed. That cross-reactive memory joined was suggested by some responding clones appearing in pre-infection memory.

TCRdb redid the calling of the 5' RACE reads with MiXCR, one entry per CDR3 protein. The data contain roughly 340,000 distinct CDR3 sequences, 20% to 25% of them seen just once; the ten biggest clones take up 21%. This CDR3 region has 14 residues. With V trimmed by 5 bases and J by 5 bases, 6 bases remained unmatched. At least ten counts were recorded for this clonotype. Its target is unknown. This clonotype originated in a man younger than 35 who had mild COVID-19 (a few samples of this study predate the infection). Cell type and time point are not known. Sequenced sample: PBMCs or a T cell subset sorted from them (not recorded which). The chain links TRBV12-3 or TRBV12-4 to TRBJ2-5; 9 bases are a match to TRBD1. The CDR3 region has the DNA TGTGCCAGCAGTACCCGGGACAGGGCTGAGACCCAGTACTTC. Encoded protein: CASSTRDRAETQYF.